Listed below are T cell receptor beta chains from one sample, sequenced in a study of shared T cell receptors in the human thymus. Assay used: immunoSEQ multiplex PCR; TCRdb lists only in-frame clones, some missing. The table lists 700,000 to 750,000 clones, roughly 88% of them singletons, with around 0.0099% in the top ten. This sample was also put to use in a study of human thymus T cells.

The material sequenced was thymocytes. These receptors came from a girl less than two years old with a congenital heart defect. CDR3s include the opening cysteine and the closing phenylalanine or tryptophan. Each record gives: J gene, V gene, CDR3 protein.

TRBJ1-2 | TRBV7-2 | CASSPGGHPNYGYTF
TRBJ1-2 | TRBV2 | CASSETGGAVDGYTF
TRBJ1-5 | TRBV28 | CASSGGNSNQPQHF
TRBJ1-2 | TRBV4-1 | CASSQVYPGTF
TRBJ1-1 | TRBV18 | CASSLLRGLAEAFF
TRBJ2-3 | TRBV7-9 | CASSLGPRGEVTDTQYF
TRBJ2-7 | TRBV14 | CASSASREPQYSYEQYF
TRBJ1-1 | TRBV21-1 | CASSRPGGAEAFF
TRBJ1-1 | TRBV9 | CASSVGGGEAFF
TRBJ1-3 | TRBV15 | CATSRAGGAAGNTIYF
TRBJ1-2 | TRBV27 | CASSLFPRSSGGGYTF
TRBJ2-7 | TRBV7-2 | CASSLGTTYEQYF
TRBJ2-7 | TRBV7-2 | CASSISPAGGIEQYF
TRBJ1-2 | TRBV19 | CASRRTGGGYGYTF
TRBJ1-1 | TRBV4-1 | CASSQAKDRLDEAFF
TRBJ2-2 | TRBV7-6 | CASSLDQGQPIYVMNTGELFF